This paragraph reports one TCR beta chain. The antigen remains unidentified. Subsets obtained from CD4+ cells comprised CD45RA+ naive and CD45RA-negative memory cells. Data came from immunoSEQ multiplex PCR; TCRdb stores just in-frame clones and leaves some out. The sample yields roughly 1.5 million clones, 95% to 99% seen once. This CDR3 has 16 amino acids. The V and J ends lost 4 bases and 5 bases respectively, with 18 bases between them. Germline loops: CDR1 MNHEY, CDR2 SVGAGI. The entry originates in a study of shared clonotypes between healthy human individuals. Study in general: Donors were a couple of women and a few men aged 18 to 49. CD8 memory received one plate per donor, CD8 naive two, CD4 memory three and CD4 naive three.

Broader study findings: Naive subsets generally exceeded memory subsets in estimated richness.

Sequencing was done on a sample of naive CD4+ T cells sorted from blood. Subset reported: CD45RA+ positively selected. This sequence originates from a young man in good health. The chain has TRBV6-5 and TRBJ2-1; D gene ambiguous. The CDR3: CASSSRTLLGHNEQFF. CDR3 sequence (DNA): TGTGCCAGCAGTTCCAGGACCCTTTTAGGGCACAATGAGCAGTTCTTC.